This T cell receptor beta chain was retrieved from a study of blood T cells in healthy people across ages. Broader study findings: Strong correlation linked observed beta diversity and percent naive T cells.

For this clonotype: The antigen is not known.

The CDR3 extends over 14 amino acids. The V end lost 8 bases, the J end lost 1 base, and 14 bases lay between the germline ends. Germline CDR1 reads MNHNS; CDR2 reads SASEGT. It was with a sample-barcoded 5' primer and a J-beta primer mix that a second PCR of roughly 7 to 12 cycles was run. Each cDNA molecule received a tag from a template-switch adaptor that had 12 random nucleotides. TCRdb reprocessed the 5' RACE reads with MiXCR, giving one entry per CDR3 protein. The data hold around 870,000 distinct CDR3 sequences, with more than 25% observed a single time. Donation came from healthy Caucasian individuals in Russia who were aged roughly 6 to 95.

The sample was blood. The V and J genes are TRBV6-1 and TRBJ1-1, with D tentatively TRBD1 (5 bases). The receptor was isolated from an elderly woman in good health. The CDR3 DNA reads TGTGCCAGCGATCAGGGTTTACCGAACACTGAAGCTTTCTTT. Its translation: CASDQGLPNTEAFF.